The entry below gives a single TCR beta chain sequence along with its context. This clone has more than one count but fewer than ten. Its target antigen remains unknown. Base qualities are not recorded, but no much larger clone differs from it by a single base. Each clonotype received, on average, about 9.7x coverage in deep resolution sequencing performed on a MiSeq, where the target depth lay between 1 in 1 million and 1 in 200,000 T cells. The immunoSEQ hsTCRB Kit was used to generate the TCR beta libraries. The original methods were these. Data were analyzed with ImmunoSEQ Data Assistant and ImmunoSEQ Analyzer, with V, D and J genes assigned per IMGT definitions. Clonality, with values ranging from 0 to 1, was calculated as one minus the normalized Shannon entropy of productive rearrangement frequencies. Public clonotype analysis was restricted to overrepresented clonotypes comprising at least 0.05% of each patient's repertoire. Around 13 age-matched healthy donor repertoires from immuneACCESS were used as controls for clonality. This immuneACCESS table, as held by TCRdb, lists in-frame sequences with V and J called but not all clones. Of the missing ones, under half trace to an unresolved V gene in checked studies; the others have no known cause. V, J and clone size are taken as reported in that table, and D and trimming were inferred from the DNA itself. This sample lists some 140,000 clones; less than 90% were detected once. About 3.3% of the sample is taken by the ten largest.

This specimen's time point label, interpreted: roughly 25 months on ibrutinib. For TCR beta library preparation, approximately 2.2 micrograms of genomic DNA were isolated from cryopreserved PBMCs. Longitudinal blood samples from CLL patients receiving ibrutinib monotherapy were subjected to high-throughput TCR beta sequencing. Patients were enrolled in a phase 2 open-label single-center ibrutinib monotherapy trial. The sample originates from a study of cytotoxic CD8 clonotypes in ibrutinib-treated CLL listed by TCRdb under 2021. About the investigation overall: In this cohort, 15 patients were treatment-naive and 11 to 12 were relapsed/refractory, while about 18 had unmutated IGHV. Response samples were taken after a median of 12 months on treatment, ranging from 6 to 36 months. All remission and progressive disease samples were collected while patients were still receiving ibrutinib. Partial responses were observed in 24 patients and complete responses in 2; after a median follow-up of around 68 months, remission was maintained in 15 or so patients and progression was observed in roughly twelve. Longitudinal samples were available for about 30% of the roughly 90 trial participants. Cryopreserved peripheral blood mononuclear cells were collected at three points: before therapy, at response, and at either sustained remission or disease progression. An average of around 250,000 productive templates and roughly 94,000 productive rearrangements was obtained per sample. Paper-wide results and their limitations: Public clonotypes were found to be uncommon and were observed to contract or remain stable during treatment; the increase in clonality was shown to reflect expansion of private clonotypes at ibrutinib response. Sustained-remission and progressing patients did not have matched sampling times, and lymph node repertoires were not examined. Clonality rose at ibrutinib response, remained stable during sustained remission, and dropped back toward baseline at progression. Baseline clonality exceeded that of age-matched healthy donors and correlated strongly with circulating CD8+ T-cell counts.

The CDR3 measures 12 amino acids from cysteine to phenylalanine. The retained sequence is limited to the CDR3, 36 bases, with the frame set at the first base. The germline ends are 10 bases apart after V is trimmed by 5 bases and J by 5 bases. For CDR1 and CDR2, the germline V gene lists SGHTA and FQGNSA. The V gene is TRBV7-2 and the J gene is TRBJ2-7; TRBD1 could be the D gene, as 5 bases match. Sequencing used PBMCs, obtained after 24 months of ibrutinib treatment. The receptor comes from a human donor with chronic lymphocytic leukemia. The CDR3 loop reads CASSTGFDEQYF. The nucleotides read TGTGCCAGCAGCACAGGATTTGACGAGCAGTACTTC.